This TCR beta chain originates from a study of blood T cells in healthy people across ages. The germline V and J ends were trimmed by 1 base and 8 bases, with 8 bases remaining between them. The CDR3 loop spans 11 amino acids. CDR1 and CDR2 from the germline V gene are DFQATT and SNEGSKA (reference sequence). Through a sample-barcoded 5' primer and a J-beta primer mix, a second PCR was run for about 6 to 11 cycles. MiXCR, applied by TCRdb to the 5' RACE reads, yields one record per CDR3 protein. Of around 500,000 distinct CDR3 sequences listed, 45% to 55% are singletons. The J gene is TRBJ1-2, the V gene TRBV20-1, with D hard to call. The sample consisted of blood. This receptor was taken from an elderly man in good health. The CDR3: CSARVGHGYTF. In DNA form, the CDR3 reads TGCAGTGCTAGAGTAGGTCACGGCTACACCTTC.